The clone carrying this T cell receptor (beta chain) showed up many times. Its antigen is not identified. These data come from a study of early T cells in non-severe SARS-CoV-2 infection. Study context: Investigators sequenced bulk RNA drawn from unsorted whole blood, and chains remained unpaired. Study findings and constraints: Sequences matched to VDJdb favored anti-spike CD8 responses, while private and CD4 specificities were missed.

Individual cDNA molecules carried attached unique molecular identifiers. MiXCR, run by TCRdb on the 5' RACE reads, gives a single entry per CDR3 protein. Of about 21,000 distinct CDR3 sequences in the sample, about 4.4% are singletons; the top ten hold less than 5.5%. Germline values: CDR1 SGHNT, CDR2 YYREEE (reference sequence). The CDR3 has 15 residues. Trimming took off 3 bases at V and 2 bases at J, with 14 bases between the two ends. The receptor was isolated from an adult who was a healthcare worker with PCR-confirmed SARS-CoV-2 infection or an uninfected control (not recorded which). Material: whole blood. V usage is TRBV5-4 and J usage is TRBJ2-5, with D unclear. CDR3 loop: CASSSRSGPQETQYF. The CDR3 DNA reads as TGTGCCAGCAGCTCCCGGTCAGGCCCTCAAGAGACCCAGTACTTC.